The source of this TCR beta chain is a study of blood T cells in healthy people across ages. A remark on this clonotype: A single base separates this from a much larger clone, so it may be a read error.

Next came a second PCR, run for about 7 to 12 cycles, which used a sample-barcoded 5' primer along with a J-beta primer mix. TCRdb recomputed calls from the 5' RACE reads with MiXCR, one row per CDR3 protein. The profile shows about 1.7 million distinct CDR3 sequences, approximately 28% of them singletons. The CDR3 extends over 12 amino acids. Germline V gene sequence: CDR1 SQVTM, CDR2 ANQGSEA. The chain combines TRBV29-1 with TRBJ2-5; D call uncertain. The J call could be wrong; TRBJ2-7 is a better fit for the DNA end. The sequence was collected from a woman aged 25-40 years in good health. The sample was blood. DNA for the CDR3: TGCAGCGTTGAAGGGGGTGGCTGCGAGCAGTACTTC. Protein: CSVEGGGCEQYF.